These T cell receptor beta chains were read from a single sample in a study of T-cell memory formation after mild COVID-19. TCRdb used MiXCR to reprocess the 5' RACE reads, holding one entry per CDR3 protein. The table has around 62,000 distinct CDR3 sequences, 25% to 35% seen once. The sequencing sample was made of PBMCs or a T cell subset sorted from them (not recorded which). The receptors were sampled from a man in his late teens or twenties who had mild COVID-19 (a few samples of this study predate the infection). Cell type and time point are not known. Each CDR3 is given without its conserved first and last residue.

V gene	J gene	CDR3 protein
TRBV7-2	TRBJ2-3	ASSLPTSGSTDTQY
TRBV27	TRBJ2-7	ASSTRDRGPYEQY
TRBV5-1	TRBJ2-7	ASSGGDRTLSYEQY
TRBV19	TRBJ2-3	ASLLTDTQY
TRBV12-3/TRBV12-4	TRBJ2-4	ASRGLAKNIQY
TRBV5-1	TRBJ1-4	ASRQGINEKLF
TRBV29-1	TRBJ1-4	SVDRQGSEKLF
TRBV5-5	TRBJ2-7	ASSSGYRVDTYEQY
TRBV7-6	TRBJ2-3	ASSFLRATDTQY
TRBV29-1	TRBJ2-5	SVGEEETQY
TRBV29-1	TRBJ2-7	SVVWIRSYEQY
TRBV5-6	TRBJ2-2	ASSRSPSGELF
TRBV4-2	TRBJ2-5	ASSQEAWKGAYETQY
TRBV5-1	TRBJ2-1	ASSLPGTGAYNEQF
TRBV20-1	TRBJ2-4	SARGTRAKNIQY
TRBV4-1	TRBJ2-7	ASTLAGDSSYEQY
TRBV27	TRBJ2-7	ASSSGLSNYEQY
TRBV4-3	TRBJ2-3	ASSWDGDGLDTQY
TRBV20-1	TRBJ2-3	SAPHVDTQY
TRBV12-3/TRBV12-4	TRBJ2-1	ASSLPGGRQATLNEQF
TRBV6-5	TRBJ2-2	ASGTRAAGELF
TRBV2	TRBJ1-5	ASRGAGNQPQH
TRBV7-9	TRBJ2-4	ASSPQGVIIQY
TRBV12-3/TRBV12-4	TRBJ2-7	ASSLTGTGYREQY
TRBV7-8	TRBJ1-2	ASSLAGGGGYGYT
TRBV4-1	TRBJ2-5	ASSQAQGAKTQY
TRBV5-4	TRBJ2-3	ASSQQGLSDTQY
TRBV4-1	TRBJ1-4	ASSQGFARGNEKLF
TRBV27	TRBJ1-2	ASGQGAFYGYT